These 22 T cell receptor beta chains share one sample of origin, sequenced in a study of control samples from healthy donors and cancer patients. Some clones are missing from TCRdb's copy, which holds only in-frame ones; the method was immunoSEQ multiplex PCR. Of tens of thousands of clones in the sample, around 90% were seen once. Sequences were obtained from PBMCs. The origin of the receptors is a woman aged 55 to 70 with head and neck cancer.

The rearrangement uses TRBV30 and TRBJ2-1; D uncertain. Per the germline V gene, CDR1 is GTSNPN and CDR2 is SVGIG (reference sequence). With 3 bases removed from V and 6 bases from J, the gap between germline ends came to 12 bases. The CDR3 extends over 13 amino acids. CDR3 in amino acids: CAWRAPNPNEQFF. CDR3 sequence (DNA): TGTGCCTGGAGGGCCCCAAACCCCAATGAGCAGTTCTTC.

V usage is TRBV7-9 and J usage is TRBJ2-7, with D maybe TRBD2 (5 bases). Germline V lookup: CDR1 SEHNR, CDR2 FQNEAQ (reference sequence). This CDR3 has 15 residues. V lost 2 bases and J 7 bases, leaving 18 bases between the germline ends. The CDR3 sequence is CASSLRRPETGEQYF. Written as DNA, the CDR3 is TGTGCCAGCAGCTTAAGACGGCCGGAAACGGGAGAGCAGTACTTC.

This chain joins TRBV29-1 and TRBJ2-5; D remains unclear. The CDR3 loop spans 14 amino acids. V lost 4 bases and J lost 5, with 17 bases in between. Germline V CDR1 and CDR2: SQVTM, ANQGSEA. CDR3 in amino acids: CSVGFPSVGETQYF. As DNA, the CDR3 is TGCAGCGTTGGTTTCCCTAGTGTCGGGGAGACCCAGTACTTC.

This chain joins TRBV6-6 and TRBJ2-2; D is uncertain. CDR3 length: 13 residues. Germline CDR1 reads MNHNY; CDR2 reads SVGAGI (reference sequence). V lost 4 bases and J lost 1, with 4 bases in between. The CDR3 nucleotides read TGTGCCAGCAGTTCAGGGAACACCGGGGAGCTGTTTTTT. The encoded protein is CASSSGNTGELFF.

The V and J genes are TRBV3-1 (or the pseudogene TRBV3-2) and TRBJ1-6, with no clear D. With 6 bases removed from V and 5 bases from J, the gap between germline ends came to 17 bases. The CDR3 is made up of 16 amino acids. In germline, CDR1 is LGHDT, CDR2 YNNKEL (reference sequence). CDR3 nucleotides: TGTGCCAGCAGGAAGTGGGCGGGAGGCAATAATTCACCCCTCCACTTT. Translated: CASRKWAGGNNSPLHF.

This chain connects TRBV6-1 to TRBJ1-4; D call uncertain. The V end was cut by 1 base, the J end by 4 bases, with 10 bases between. CDR1 and CDR2 from the germline V gene are MNHNS and SASEGT. The CDR3 loop spans 15 amino acids. This CDR3 is CASSEVGGFNEKLFF. The CDR3 bases are TGTGCCAGCAGTGAAGTAGGCGGATTTAATGAAAAACTGTTTTTT.

The V and J genes are TRBV7-2 and TRBJ2-1, with D hard to call. This CDR3 is built from 14 residues. In germline, CDR1 is SGHTA, CDR2 FQGNSA. V was cut by 6 bases and J by 1 base, with 10 bases left in between. The chain's CDR3 is CASRITNSYNEQFF. The CDR3 DNA reads as TGTGCCAGCAGGATAACTAATTCCTACAATGAGCAGTTCTTC.

The rearrangement links TRBV9 to TRBJ2-3, with 14 bases identical to TRBD2. After removal of 4 bases from V and 5 bases from J, the junction contained 6 bases not matched to a gene. The CDR3 runs to 16 residues. The germline V gene has CDR1 SGDLS and CDR2 YYNGEE. The CDR3 loop is CASSTRGTSGRDTQYF. The CDR3 nucleotides are TGTGCCAGCAGCACGCGAGGGACTAGCGGGAGAGATACGCAGTATTTT.

The CDR3 region is CASVDSLNTEAFF. Here the CDR3 DNA reads TGTGCCAGTGTGGACAGCCTGAACACTGAAGCTTTCTTT. The V and J genes are TRBV19 and TRBJ1-1; a weak D match, TRBD1 (6 bases). Germline assignment: CDR1 LNHDA and CDR2 SQIVND (reference sequence). CDR3 length: 13 amino acids. The V and J ends lost 8 bases and 0 bases respectively, with 10 bases between them.

This clone appeared once. One end of the junction varies from germline; a read error may be responsible. V usage is TRBV18 and J usage is TRBJ2-5; tentatively, D is TRBD2 (5 bases). The length of the CDR3 is 13 residues. Germline assignment: CDR1 KGHSH and CDR2 LQKENI. The CDR3 reads CASSRPAGVQKNF. The DNA for the CDR3 is TGTGCCAGCTCACGTCCTGCCGGGGTACAGAAAAACTTC.

J is TRBJ2-7 and V is TRBV6-6; D not certain. Trimming stripped 7 bases from V and 7 bases from J, with 14 bases between. Germline CDR1 reads MNHNY; CDR2 reads SVGAGI (reference sequence). The CDR3 loop spans 12 amino acids. The CDR3 protein is CASTHRATEQYF. The CDR3 coding sequence is TGTGCCAGCACCCACCGAGCTACGGAGCAGTACTTC.

The V and J genes are TRBV19 and TRBJ1-1, with D unresolved. Germline V gene data show CDR1 as LNHDA and CDR2 as SQIVND (reference sequence). The CDR3 loop spans 14 amino acids. The germline V and J ends were trimmed by 4 bases and 4 bases, with 13 bases remaining between them. As DNA, the CDR3 is TGTGCCAGTAGTACCGGACCGTCATCCACTGAAGCTTTCTTT. This encodes CASSTGPSSTEAFF.

The CDR3 loop reads CASSYSSSTVSYEQYF. CDR3 coding DNA: TGTGCCAGCAGTTACTCAAGCTCGACAGTTTCCTACGAGCAGTACTTC. V is TRBV6-2 or TRBV6-3 and J is TRBJ2-7, with a weak D call TRBD1 (5 bases). Trimming stripped 0 bases from V and 1 base from J, with 13 bases between. The CDR3 runs 16 residues. Germline V gives CDR1 MNHEY, CDR2 SVGEGT.

This rearrangement joins TRBV4-2 to TRBJ2-7, with 13 bases identical to TRBD2. V was clipped by 0 bases and J by 4 bases; unmatched bases: 15. CDR3 size: 20 residues. The germline gives CDR1 LGHNA, CDR2 YNFKEQ. For the CDR3, the DNA is TGTGCCAGCAGCCAAGATCTTGGGACTAGCGGGATCTCAGGTCATTACGAGCAGTACTTC. Its translation: CASSQDLGTSGISGHYEQYF.

This clone has a handful of counts. This chain joins TRBV7-9 and TRBJ2-1; 7 positions match TRBD2. The length of the CDR3 is 16 residues. The germline CDR1 and CDR2 sequences are SEHNR and FQNEAQ (reference sequence). The V and J ends lost 4 bases and 4 bases, in that order; junction bases with no gene match: 10. CDR3 residues: CASSSEGSGVYNEQFF. CDR3 sequence (DNA): TGTGCCAGCAGCTCCGAGGGGAGCGGGGTTTACAATGAGCAGTTCTTC.

The rearrangement links TRBV19 to TRBJ1-6; possible D gene TRBD1, 5 bases. The CDR3 totals 14 residues. Germline CDR1 LNHDA, CDR2 SQIVND (reference sequence). The V end was cut by 2 bases, the J end by 9 bases, with 11 bases between. CDR3 region: CASSIQGSSSPLHF. DNA for the CDR3: TGTGCCAGTAGTATACAGGGCTCAAGTTCACCCCTCCACTTT.

The table lists this clone with a few counts. The chain carries TRBV7-9 and TRBJ2-7; perhaps TRBD1 as D (6 bases). CDR3 length equals 14 residues. The V end lost 7 bases, the J end lost 4 bases, and 17 bases lay between the germline ends. CDR1 and CDR2 (germline): SEHNR, FQNEAQ (reference sequence). The CDR3 is CASTKQGSVYEQYF. CDR3 sequence (DNA): TGTGCCAGCACCAAGCAGGGGTCAGTGTACGAGCAGTACTTC. Full variable domain (remainder filled in from reference TRBV7-9 and TRBJ2-7): DTGVSQNPRHKITKRGQNVTFRCDPISEHNRLYWYRQTLGQGPEFLTYFQNEAQLEKSRLLSDRFSAERPKGSFSTLEIQRTEQGDSAMYLCASTKQGSVYEQYFGPGTRLTVT.

The chain joins TRBV3-1 (or the pseudogene TRBV3-2) to TRBJ2-5; D is unclear. CDR1 is LGHDT, CDR2 YNNKEL, per germline (reference sequence). The CDR3 spans 17 residues. The V end lost 0 bases, the J end lost 1 base, and 15 bases lay between the germline ends. The CDR3 reads CASSQEGSGIPQETQYF. CDR3 nucleotides: TGTGCCAGCAGCCAAGAAGGGTCAGGAATCCCCCAAGAGACCCAGTACTTC.

The chain joins TRBV15 to TRBJ2-3, with TRBD2 matching over 7 bases. CDR3 size: 20 residues. Germline loops: CDR1 LNHNV, CDR2 YYDKDF (reference sequence). Unmatched junction bases numbered 26, after V lost 3 bases and J lost 8 bases. The DNA for the CDR3 is TGTGCCACCAGCAGGGACCTACCGGGACTAACGATCCCCATAAGTGGTACGCAGTATTTT. Translated, it gives CATSRDLPGLTIPISGTQYF.

This clone was seen a handful of times. The genes are TRBV12-5 and TRBJ2-2; D unclear. Trimming cost V 11 bases and J 6 bases, with 4 bases left between them. Looked up from germline, CDR1 is LGHNT and CDR2 is FRNRAP. The CDR3 length is 9 residues. DNA of the CDR3: TGTGCTTGTTCCGGGGAGCTGTTTTTT. It translates to CACSGELFF.

V is TRBV5-1 and J is TRBJ1-6; the D gene is possibly TRBD1 (5 bases). The CDR3 runs 15 residues. V lost 1 base to trimming and J lost 5 bases, with 10 bases between them. Per germline, CDR1 SGHRS and CDR2 YFSETQ. CDR3 DNA sequence: TGCGCCAGCAGCTTGATGGACATTGATAATTCACCCCTCCACTTT. Translating gives CASSLMDIDNSPLHF.

The CDR3: CASSWGRREAFF. In nucleotides, the CDR3 is TGTGCCAGCAGCTGGGGTCGGCGTGAAGCTTTCTTT. The rearrangement links TRBV11-2 to TRBJ1-1; D is undetermined. V lost 4 bases, J lost 7 bases, and 10 bases lay in between. From germline, CDR1 is SGHAT and CDR2 FQNNGV. CDR3 size: 12 residues.